The clone carrying this T cell receptor (beta chain) was seen repeatedly, ten times or more. Its specificity is not known. The sample comes from a study of regulatory T cells in long-lasting Graves disease. General study findings and limits: Study was limited to peripheral blood, excluding thyroid tissue. Favored gene segments in persistent disease were TRBV28, TRBJ1-2 and TRBJ2-5.

The trim removed 2 bases at V and 1 base at J, leaving 3 bases unmatched. The germline CDR1 and CDR2 sequences are MNHEY and SMNVEV (reference sequence). The CDR3 spans 17 residues. Both iRepertoire HTBI primers and Arm-PCR of CDR3 regions were used to build the TCR beta libraries. Via MiXCR, TCRdb re-called the multiplex PCR reads, giving one row per CDR3 protein. This sample yields 350,000 to 450,000 distinct CDR3 sequences, of which 15% to 20% are seen a single time; roughly 27% belongs to the top ten. Noted time point: newly diagnosed GD, antithyroid drugs for less than 3 months. PBMCs provided the RNA from which the TCR library was made. These sequences were also reported in another study, on T cells in Graves' hyperthyroidism and ophthalmopathy. That paper notes: Patients counted as stable if ophthalmopathy did not develop within 18 months. Clonotypes that were expanded in thyroid above 0.001 mostly appeared in blood too.

The chain uses TRBV27 and TRBJ2-4, with TRBD2 matching over 12 bases. This sample comprised peripheral blood mononuclear cells (PBMCs), obtained at new diagnosis, from a patient treated with antithyroid drugs. The sequence was obtained from a man aged 35 to 55 with Graves disease. In nucleotides, the CDR3 is TGTGCCAGCAGTTTACTAGCGGGGGGGCTGGCCAAAAACATTCAGTACTTC. Residues: CASSLLAGGLAKNIQYF.